One sample yielded the 21 T cell receptor beta chains listed below, sequenced in a study of response to subunit inactivated influenza vaccine. From the RT-PCR reads, TCRdb called clonotypes with MiXCR, one entry per CDR3 protein. The table has 150,000 to 200,000 distinct CDR3 sequences, approximately 12% seen once; the top ten hold roughly 29%. In addition, the sample was reused for a study of T cells expressing NK-cell markers. Per that study: Researchers built TCR beta cDNA using 5'RACE template switching with UMIs.

The sample in question was CD8+ T cells sorted from PBMCs, obtained roughly 13 days after vaccination. The receptors derive from a man aged 50 to 59 who received an inactivated influenza vaccine.

This clonotype occurred many times. The V gene is TRBV7-8, the J gene TRBJ1-5; D uncertain. With 7 bases removed from V and 4 bases from J, the gap between germline ends came to 14 bases. Looked up from germline, CDR1 is SGHVS and CDR2 is FQNEAQ. The CDR3 spans 14 residues. DNA for the CDR3: TGTGCCAGCATAAAATCGGGCAGGAATCAGCCCCAGCATTTT. It specifies CASIKSGRNQPQHF.

In this sample, this clonotype turned up many times. The chain employs TRBV20-1 and TRBJ1-6; D gene unclear. V dropped 0 bases and J dropped 10 bases, with 16 bases sitting between them. The germline V gene has CDR1 DFQATT and CDR2 SNEGSKA (reference sequence). CDR3 length: 15 residues. This CDR3 reads CSARDSQGIGSPLHF. The CDR3 DNA sequence: TGCAGTGCTAGAGATTCTCAAGGGATAGGGTCACCCCTCCACTTT.

This clonotype turned up a few times. This rearrangement joins TRBV6-5 to TRBJ1-5; 8 nucleotides align to TRBD1. The CDR3 extends over 15 amino acids. Germline CDR1 reads MNHEY; CDR2 reads SVGAGI. V trimming: 0 bases; J trimming: 7 bases; junction bases outside the gene matches: 5. The CDR3 DNA is TGTGCCAGCAGTTACTCAGACAGGGGAGGGCAGCCCCAGCATTTT. Translated: CASSYSDRGGQPQHF.

V usage is TRBV28 and J usage is TRBJ1-5, with 10 bases matching TRBD1. Germline V CDR1 and CDR2: MDHEN, SYDVKM. V lost 2 bases and J lost 1; bases outside the gene matches: 2. The CDR3 runs to 16 residues. The CDR3 loop is CASSLETGGSNQPQHF. The DNA for the CDR3 is TGTGCCAGCAGTTTAGAGACAGGGGGCAGCAATCAGCCCCAGCATTTT.

This clonotype was counted between two and nine times. J is TRBJ2-3 and V is TRBV5-6; 13 bases match TRBD2. The CDR3 extends over 20 amino acids. Germline V gene sequence: CDR1 SGHDT, CDR2 YYEEEE. The V gene end was trimmed by 4 bases and the J gene end by 1 base; junction bases not matched to a gene: 15. The CDR3 nucleotides are TGTGCCAGCAGCCTATTGACAGGGACTAGCGGGGACCCTCGCACAGATACGCAGTATTTT. This translates into CASSLLTGTSGDPRTDTQYF. Together with reference TRBV5-6 and TRBJ2-3, the CDR3 gives the full variable domain: DAGVTQSPTHLIKTRGQQVTLRCSPKSGHDTVSWYQQALGQGPQFIFQYYEEEERQRGNFPDRFSGHQFPNYSSELNVNALLLGDSALYLCASSLLTGTSGDPRTDTQYFGPGTRLTVL.

The chain combines TRBV29-1 with TRBJ2-3; D is uncertain. The V and J ends lost 3 bases and 2 bases respectively, with 6 bases between them. Per germline, CDR1 SQVTM and CDR2 ANQGSEA. There are 12 residues in the CDR3. Written as DNA, the CDR3 is TGCAGCGTTGACAGCCTCACAGATACGCAGTATTTT. Residues: CSVDSLTDTQYF.

This clonotype has just a few counts. A read error may produce the germline difference seen at one junction end. The chain recombines TRBV7-9 with TRBJ1-1; tentative D call: TRBD1 (5 bases). CDR3 length: 13 residues. Germline V gene lookup returns CDR1 SEHNR and CDR2 FQNEAQ (reference sequence). This chain's CDR3 is CASSSYPQGSTDF. For the CDR3, the DNA is TGTGCCAGCAGCTCGTACCCCCAGGGATCCACGGACTTT.

This clonotype appeared a few times. The junction departs from germline at one end; a sequencing error may be responsible. The chain employs TRBV30 and TRBJ1-3; TRBD1 matches 7 bases. This CDR3 is built from 14 residues. Germline CDR1 GTSNPN, CDR2 SVGIG (reference sequence). This CDR3 reads CAGSPGQLGNTIYF. DNA for the CDR3: TGTGCCGGGAGCCCGGGACAGTTAGGAAACACCATATATTTT.

The V gene is TRBV6-2 or TRBV6-3, the J gene TRBJ1-1; no clear D gene. The germline CDR1 and CDR2 sequences are MNHEY and SVGEGT. There are 14 residues in the CDR3. The V end was cut by 2 bases, the J end by 1 base, with 8 bases between. The CDR3, as DNA: TGTGCCAGCAGTTACGTGGGCCCGAACACTGAAGCTTTCTTT. Its protein is CASSYVGPNTEAFF.

This clonotype was picked up a small number of times. The V call is TRBV4-3, the J call TRBJ1-4, with a tentative D call TRBD1 (5 bases). With 4 bases removed from V and 3 bases from J, the gap between germline ends came to 12 bases. The CDR3 is made up of 15 amino acids. Germline CDR1 is LGHNA and CDR2 is YSLEER. Here the CDR3 DNA reads TGCGCCAGCAGCCTAAACGACAGACCTAATGAAAAACTGTTTTTT. Amino acid sequence: CASSLNDRPNEKLFF.

The chain uses TRBV25-1 and TRBJ1-4; tentative D call: TRBD1 (6 bases). V was pared by 1 base and J by 8 bases, with 14 bases between. Germline V CDR1 and CDR2: MGHDK, SYGVNS. The length of the CDR3 is 15 residues. The CDR3 sequence is CASSEFRGGGEKLFF. For the CDR3, the DNA is TGTGCCAGCAGTGAATTCCGAGGGGGTGGCGAAAAACTGTTTTTT.

This clonotype was observed a handful of times. The chain couples TRBV3-1 to TRBJ1-5; 7 bases are shared with TRBD1. Germline trimming cut 0 bases from V and 6 bases from J; bases unmatched to any gene: 2. This CDR3 comprises 14 residues. The germline CDR1 and CDR2 sequences are LGHDT and YNNKEL (reference sequence). The CDR3 region is CASSQETGIQPQHF. The CDR3 DNA reads as TGTGCCAGCAGCCAAGAGACAGGGATTCAGCCCCAGCATTTT.

V and J are TRBV5-1 and TRBJ2-5, with 13 bases lining up with TRBD2. V lost 3 bases, J lost 4 bases, and 6 bases stayed unmatched. The CDR3 totals 16 residues. Germline assignment: CDR1 SGHRS and CDR2 YFSETQ. CDR3 sequence reads: CASSSRLAGGLETQYF. CDR3 DNA: TGCGCCAGCAGCTCGAGACTAGCGGGGGGACTAGAGACCCAGTACTTC.

This clonotype was seen only a few times. J is TRBJ2-3 and V is TRBV27; TRBD2 aligns across 10 bases. The germline CDR1 and CDR2 sequences are MNHEY and SMNVEV (reference sequence). V shed 5 bases, J shed 0 bases, and the junction held 17 bases outside the gene matches. The CDR3 consists of 20 residues. The CDR3 sequence is CASSGGDVGTSDSSTDTQYF. The CDR3 DNA sequence: TGTGCCAGCAGTGGGGGGGACGTCGGGACTAGCGACTCAAGCACAGATACGCAGTATTTT.

This clonotype showed up just a few times. CDR3 nucleotides: TGTGCCATCAGTGATGTGGGTGTGACCCTCGGGAGAAACACCATATATTTT. Translation: CAISDVGVTLGRNTIYF. V and J are TRBV10-3 and TRBJ1-3; D is undetermined. With 3 bases removed from V and 5 bases from J, the gap between germline ends came to 20 bases. Germline assignment: CDR1 ENHRY and CDR2 SYGVKD. This CDR3 has 17 residues.

The table lists this clonotype with a few counts. The chain combines TRBV27 with TRBJ2-7; 9 bases align to TRBD1. V dropped 4 bases and J dropped 2; count of bases not matched to a gene: 6. Germline values: CDR1 MNHEY, CDR2 SMNVEV (reference sequence). CDR3 length: 15 amino acids. DNA for the CDR3: TGTGCCAGCAGTTGGGGAACAGGGGGCCCCTACGAGCAGTACTTC. Protein product: CASSWGTGGPYEQYF.

This clonotype was recorded a few times. The rearrangement links TRBV7-9 to TRBJ2-2; perhaps TRBD1 as D (6 bases). Trimming cost V 3 bases and J 6 bases, with 14 bases left between them. The CDR3 extends over 15 amino acids. Per the germline V gene, CDR1 is SEHNR and CDR2 is FQNEAQ (reference sequence). The CDR3 reads CASSFTGPSAGELFF. CDR3 sequence (DNA): TGTGCCAGCAGCTTTACAGGGCCGTCCGCCGGGGAGCTGTTTTTT.

This clonotype was seen only a few times. The chain combines TRBV9 with TRBJ2-3; 8 nucleotides match TRBD2. The junction had 8 bases not matched to a gene; V was cut back by 3 bases and J by 2 bases. Germline loops: CDR1 SGDLS, CDR2 YYNGEE. The CDR3 consists of 16 residues. The CDR3 DNA reads TGTGCCAGCAGCGCCCCTTCGGGAGGGTTCACAGATACGCAGTATTTT. It encodes CASSAPSGGFTDTQYF.

In this sample, this clonotype turned up a few times. The genes are TRBV10-3 and TRBJ1-2, with D possibly being TRBD1 (5 bases). The ends were cut back, 6 bases at V and 5 bases at J, with 25 bases in the middle. This CDR3 has 17 residues. From germline, CDR1 is ENHRY and CDR2 SYGVKD. The CDR3 nucleotides are TGTGCCATCAGACGACCCATTCGGGGGGAGAGGATTTATGGCTACACCTTC. It yields the protein CAIRRPIRGERIYGYTF.

The chain carries TRBV2 and TRBJ2-1, with TRBD2 identical over 11 bases. The CDR3 spans 14 residues. From germline, CDR1 is SNHLY and CDR2 FYNNEI. V shed 8 bases and J 5 bases; nucleotides not matched to a gene: 5. The CDR3 DNA is TGTGCCAGCGTACTAGCGGGGGCGGACAATGAGCAGTTCTTC. Residues: CASVLAGADNEQFF. Full variable domain (remainder filled in from reference TRBV2 and TRBJ2-1): EPEVTQTPSHQVTQMGQEVILRCVPISNHLYFYWYRQILGQKVEFLVSFYNNEISEKSEIFDDQFSVERPDGSNFTLKIRSTKLEDSAMYFCASVLAGADNEQFFGPGTRLTVL.

The chain recombines TRBV24-1 with TRBJ2-2, with D uncertain. The CDR3 length is 13 residues. In germline, CDR1 is KGHDR, CDR2 SFDVKD. V lost 1 base and J lost 7, with 6 bases in between. This CDR3 is CATSDFGDGELFF. As DNA, the CDR3 is TGTGCCACCAGTGATTTTGGAGACGGGGAGCTGTTTTTT.